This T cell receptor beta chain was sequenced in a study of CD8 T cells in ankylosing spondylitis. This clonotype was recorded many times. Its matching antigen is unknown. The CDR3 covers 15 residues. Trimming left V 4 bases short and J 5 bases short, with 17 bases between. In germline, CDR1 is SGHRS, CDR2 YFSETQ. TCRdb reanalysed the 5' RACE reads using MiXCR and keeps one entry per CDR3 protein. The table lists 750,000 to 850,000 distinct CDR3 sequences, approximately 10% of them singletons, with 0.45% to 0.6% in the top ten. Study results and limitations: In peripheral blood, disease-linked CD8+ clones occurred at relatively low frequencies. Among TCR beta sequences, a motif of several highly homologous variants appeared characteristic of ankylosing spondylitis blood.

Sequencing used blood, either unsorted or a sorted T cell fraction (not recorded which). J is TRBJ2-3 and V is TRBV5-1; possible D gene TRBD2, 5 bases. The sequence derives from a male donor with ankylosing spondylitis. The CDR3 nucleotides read TGCGCCAGCAGCCCTGGCCTAGCCTTCGGAGATACGCAGTATTTT. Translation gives CASSPGLAFGDTQYF.